This T cell receptor beta chain originates from a study of blood T cell repertoires in COVID-19. As for the study in general: The United States, Italy and Spain provided the acute and convalescent COVID-19 samples. Sources were T cells, B-cell-depleted T cells, or PBMCs; the material itself was cDNA or gDNA.

The germline V and J ends were trimmed by 2 bases and 1 base, with 9 bases remaining between them. The CDR3 totals 15 residues. Germline V gene data show CDR1 as SGHTA and CDR2 as FQGNSA. Measured with immunoSEQ multiplex PCR; TCRdb has only the in-frame clones, and not every one. The repertoire holds 70,000 to 95,000 clones, with around 90% as singletons. The V and J genes are TRBV7-2 and TRBJ2-1; D call uncertain. The sample taken for sequencing was peripheral blood. This receptor was taken from a man aged 70-80 years with acute or convalescent COVID-19. In DNA form, the CDR3 reads TGTGCCAGCAGCTTACCCCGGTCTTCCTACAATGAGCAGTTCTTC. Its translation: CASSLPRSSYNEQFF.